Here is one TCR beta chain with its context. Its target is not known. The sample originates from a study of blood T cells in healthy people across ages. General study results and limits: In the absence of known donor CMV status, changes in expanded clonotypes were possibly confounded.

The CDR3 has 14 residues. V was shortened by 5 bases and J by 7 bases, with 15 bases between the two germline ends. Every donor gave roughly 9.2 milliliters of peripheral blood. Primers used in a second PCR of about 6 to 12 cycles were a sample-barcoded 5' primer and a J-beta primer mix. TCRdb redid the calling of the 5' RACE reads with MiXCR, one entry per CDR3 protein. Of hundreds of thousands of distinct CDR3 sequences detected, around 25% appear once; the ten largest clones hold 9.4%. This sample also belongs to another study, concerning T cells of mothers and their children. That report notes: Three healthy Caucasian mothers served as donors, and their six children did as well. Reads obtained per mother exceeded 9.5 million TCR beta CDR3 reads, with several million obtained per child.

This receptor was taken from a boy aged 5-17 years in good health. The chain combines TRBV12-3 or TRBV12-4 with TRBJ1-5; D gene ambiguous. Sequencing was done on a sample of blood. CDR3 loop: CASSLTILGQPQHF. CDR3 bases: TGTGCCAGCAGTCTGACAATACTGGGGCAGCCCCAGCATTTT.